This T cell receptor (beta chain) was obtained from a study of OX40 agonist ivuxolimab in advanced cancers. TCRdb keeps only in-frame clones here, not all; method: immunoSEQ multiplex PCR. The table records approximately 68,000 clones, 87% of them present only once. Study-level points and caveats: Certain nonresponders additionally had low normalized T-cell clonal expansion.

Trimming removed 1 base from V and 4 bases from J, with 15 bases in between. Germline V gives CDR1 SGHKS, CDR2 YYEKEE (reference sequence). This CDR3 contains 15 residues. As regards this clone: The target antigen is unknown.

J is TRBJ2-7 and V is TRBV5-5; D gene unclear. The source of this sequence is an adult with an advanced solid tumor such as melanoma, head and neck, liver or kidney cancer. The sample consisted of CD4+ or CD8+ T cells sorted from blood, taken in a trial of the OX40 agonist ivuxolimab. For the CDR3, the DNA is TGTGCCAGCAGCTTGAGTCTGGGGAATGGATACGAGCAGTACTTC. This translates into CASSLSLGNGYEQYF.